The sequence of this T cell receptor beta chain was determined in a study of shared clonotypes between healthy human individuals. V shed 3 bases and J 8 bases; nucleotides not matched to a gene: 7. The V gene's germline CDR1 is SGHTA and CDR2 FQGNSA. The CDR3 length is 14 residues. Sequencing was performed with immunoSEQ multiplex PCR; in TCRdb, only in-frame clones are kept and a portion is missing. Of some 740,000 clones listed, about 92% are singletons. Naive-designated CD8 cells lacked CD45RO, were positively enriched for CCR7, and omitted terminally differentiated effector memory CD45RA+ cells. This clone was recorded once.

The V gene is TRBV7-2, the J gene TRBJ2-1, with 7 bases aligning to TRBD2. Sequencing input: naive CD8+ T cells sorted from blood. The origin of this receptor is a man in his thirties or forties in good health. The CDR3 region is CASSFGLGSYEQFF. The CDR3 nucleotides read TGTGCCAGCAGCTTCGGACTAGGTAGCTATGAGCAGTTCTTC.